Described below is a single T cell receptor beta chain sequence and its context. Its specific antigen is unknown. Per-base qualities were not stored, and no clone one base away is much larger. After removal of 4 bases from V and 3 bases from J, the junction retains 8 bases not matched to a gene. From a lookup of the germline V gene, CDR1 and CDR2 are SGHRS and YFSETQ. Measured from the cysteine to the phenylalanine, the CDR3 is 15 residues long. The sequence is cut down to CDR3 DNA, 45 bases in frame from base 1. In light of the paper, this sample's treatment or condition label describes: approximately 9-day PBMC culture with coronavirus spike peptide pools or control peptides (ViraFEST assay). The ViraFEST assay, used in the study, expanded antigen-specific T cells with peptide pools and then identified the expanded clonotypes through TCR sequencing. The convalescent patients' positive SARS-CoV-2 PCR tests were from March to December 2020, which was before the Alpha, Beta and Delta variants emerged in the United States. PBMCs were cultured at roughly 1.9 million per well in IMDM supplemented with about 5% human AB serum and 8.5 to 10 IU/ml IL-2, with 9.5 to 10 ug/ml peptide pools added. Half of the culture medium was replaced with fresh IL-2-containing medium on days 3 and 7. CD4+ T cells were isolated after approximately 10 days of culture through negative selection using the EasySep CD4+ T cell isolation kit. Ficoll-Paque Plus gradient centrifugation was used to isolate PBMCs from whole blood, and the isolated PBMCs were then either used fresh or cryopreserved at -140C. Triplicate wells were generally used for each culture condition.

These data come from a study of vaccination and CD4 T cells after COVID-19 (dated by TCRdb to 2021 to 2024). About the study as a whole: Convalescent patients had a positive SARS-CoV-2 result on nasal swab PCR, and of these patients, several had mild disease and one had severe disease. In control cultures, a CEFX viral epitope pool was used as positive control, an HIV-1 Nef peptide pool was used as negative control, or no peptide was added. For stimulating the cultures, overlapping spike peptide pools were used, derived from SARS-CoV-2 as well as from the common cold coronaviruses HCoV-NL63, HCoV-OC43 and HCoV-229E. Six males and four females were included in the convalescent cohort, with two Hispanic individuals, seven Caucasians, two Asians and one multiracial person represented. Post-COVID blood samples from convalescent patients were collected a median of about 100 days after diagnosis, with a range of about 35 to 161 days. In 10 COVID-19 convalescent patients and a few infection-naive healthy vaccine recipients, the spike-specific CD4+ TCR repertoire before mRNA vaccination was compared with the repertoire after mRNA vaccination. Post-vaccine blood samples were taken a median of roughly 72 days after the second vaccine dose, with a range of about 12 to 250 days. Participants got two doses of the Pfizer-BioNTech BNT162b2 vaccine (n=8) or two doses of the Moderna mRNA-1273 vaccine (n=2). The paper as a whole reports these results and caveats: Among convalescent patients, a median about 86% of the SARS-CoV-2-reactive clones seen after vaccination appeared only after vaccination, which suggests priming specific to the vaccine. Of the vaccine-specific clones found in convalescent patients, nearly all (304 of 307) were mono-reactive for SARS-CoV-2 spike instead of being cross-reactive with common cold coronaviruses. The median count of SARS-CoV-2-reactive clonotypes went up from around 23 after infection to some 38 after vaccination, although the change was not significant. Relatively few convalescent patients were included in the study, and early timepoints after natural infection were not analyzed.

Receptor libraries were prepared by PCR. DNA from cultured CD4+ T cells underwent TCR sequencing with the Oncomine TCR Beta short-read assay at the Johns Hopkins FTIC core. The QIAamp micro DNA kit was used to extract genomic DNA from the cultured CD4+ T cells. The Oncomine TCR Beta libraries from cultured CD4+ T cells were pooled using unique dual indexes and then sequenced on an Illumina iSeq 100. Under the source paper's analysis protocol: Non-productive sequences were filtered out, and CDR3s that did not start with C, did not end with F or W, or were shorter than 7 amino acids were discarded. The MANAFEST web application identified antigen-specific clonotypes by comparing peptide-stimulated wells against reference wells and other culture wells. An FDR below 0.05, an odds ratio above 5, and a productive frequency above 0.1% in at least two of three replicate wells were required for clones to be considered positive. Cross-reactive clonotypes were defined as significantly expanded in both SARS-CoV-2 spike wells and at least one common cold coronavirus spike condition. Levenshtein distances (stringdist) and unrooted phylogenetic trees (ape) in R version 3.6.1 were used to assess CDR3 homology. Using fastp at Q25 and MiXCR, TCRdb reprocessed the public reads and kept productive beta chains. Merged by CDR3 protein, the rows form single entries marked with the most common genes and DNA. The V and J calls were determined by TCRdb, not by the authors. The sample contains about 21,000 distinct CDR3 sequences, under 65% of them found a single time. Jointly, the top ten make up roughly 9.1% of the sample.

Sequencing was carried out using CD4+ T cells from blood, cultured in vitro. The sequence is built from TRBV5-1 and TRBJ2-7; TRBD1 agrees with 9 junctional bases. The receptor comes from a human donor who had recovered from COVID-19. CDR3 protein: CASSPGTGWNYEQYF. The DNA reads as follows: TGCGCCAGCAGCCCCGGGACAGGGTGGAACTACGAGCAGTACTTC.